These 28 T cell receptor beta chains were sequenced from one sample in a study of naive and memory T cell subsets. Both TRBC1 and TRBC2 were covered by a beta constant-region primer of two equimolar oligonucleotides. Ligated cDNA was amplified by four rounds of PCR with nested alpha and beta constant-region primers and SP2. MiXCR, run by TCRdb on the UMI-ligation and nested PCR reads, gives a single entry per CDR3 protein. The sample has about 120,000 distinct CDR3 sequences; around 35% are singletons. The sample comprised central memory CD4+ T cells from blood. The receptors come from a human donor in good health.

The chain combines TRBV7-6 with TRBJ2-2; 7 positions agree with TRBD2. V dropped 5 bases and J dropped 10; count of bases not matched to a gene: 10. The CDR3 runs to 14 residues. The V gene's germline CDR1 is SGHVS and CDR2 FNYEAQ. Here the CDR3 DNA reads TGTGCCAGCAGCCGTCGCGGGGGTCAGGCGGAGCTGTTTTTT. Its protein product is CASSRRGGQAELFF.

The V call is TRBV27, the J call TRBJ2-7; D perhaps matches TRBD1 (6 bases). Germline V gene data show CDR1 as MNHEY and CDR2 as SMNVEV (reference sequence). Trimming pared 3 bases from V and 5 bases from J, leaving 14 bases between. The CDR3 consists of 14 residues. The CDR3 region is CASSFGRGVDEQYF. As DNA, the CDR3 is TGTGCCAGCAGTTTTGGCAGGGGAGTCGACGAGCAGTACTTC.

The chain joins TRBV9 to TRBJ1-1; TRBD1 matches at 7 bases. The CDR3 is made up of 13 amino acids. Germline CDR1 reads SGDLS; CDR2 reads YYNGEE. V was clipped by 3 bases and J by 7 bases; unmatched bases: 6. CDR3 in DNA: TGTGCCAGCAGCGCAGGGACAGCCGTTGAAGCTTTCTTT. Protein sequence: CASSAGTAVEAFF.

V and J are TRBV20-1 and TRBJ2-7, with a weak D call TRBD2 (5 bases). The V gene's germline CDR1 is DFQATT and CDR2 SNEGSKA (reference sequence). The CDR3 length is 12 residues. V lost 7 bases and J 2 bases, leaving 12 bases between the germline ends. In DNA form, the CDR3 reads TGCAGTGTTCGGGGAGACCCCTACGAGCAGTACTTC. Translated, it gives CSVRGDPYEQYF.

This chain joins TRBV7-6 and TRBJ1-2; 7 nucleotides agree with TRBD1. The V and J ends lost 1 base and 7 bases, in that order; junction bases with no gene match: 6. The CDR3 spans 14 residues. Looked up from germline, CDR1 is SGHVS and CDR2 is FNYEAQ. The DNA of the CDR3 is TGTGCCAGCAGCTTAGATGAGGGGGCAGGTGGCTACACCTTC. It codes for CASSLDEGAGGYTF.

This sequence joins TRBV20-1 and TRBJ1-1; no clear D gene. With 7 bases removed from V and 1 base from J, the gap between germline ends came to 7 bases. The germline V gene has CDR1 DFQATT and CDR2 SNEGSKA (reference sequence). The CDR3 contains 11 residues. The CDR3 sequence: CSGRANTEAFF. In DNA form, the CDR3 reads TGCAGTGGACGGGCGAACACTGAAGCTTTCTTT.

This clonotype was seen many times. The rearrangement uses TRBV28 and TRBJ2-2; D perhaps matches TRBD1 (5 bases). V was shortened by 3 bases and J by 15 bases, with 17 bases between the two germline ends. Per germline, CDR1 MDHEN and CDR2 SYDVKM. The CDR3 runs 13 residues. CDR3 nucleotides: TGTGCCAGCAGTTTCTCCAGGGCCACCATAATGTTTTTT. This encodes CASSFSRATIMFF.

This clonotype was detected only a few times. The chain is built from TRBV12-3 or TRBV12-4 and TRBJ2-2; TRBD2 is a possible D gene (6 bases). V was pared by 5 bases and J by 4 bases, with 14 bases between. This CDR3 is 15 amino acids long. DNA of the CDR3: TGTGCCAGCAGTCCTTCGGGCGGGATCACCGGGGAGCTGTTTTTT. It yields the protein CASSPSGGITGELFF.

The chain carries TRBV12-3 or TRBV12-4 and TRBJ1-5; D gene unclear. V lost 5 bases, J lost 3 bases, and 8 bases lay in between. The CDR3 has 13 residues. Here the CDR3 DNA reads TGTGCCAGCAGTACATCCCCCAATCAGCCCCAGCATTTT. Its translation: CASSTSPNQPQHF.

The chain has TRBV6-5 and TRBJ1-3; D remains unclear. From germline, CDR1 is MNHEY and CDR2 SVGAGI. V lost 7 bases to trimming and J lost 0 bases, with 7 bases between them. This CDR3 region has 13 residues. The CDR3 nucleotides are TGTGCCAGCACCCGGAGCTCTGGAAACACCATATATTTT. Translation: CASTRSSGNTIYF.

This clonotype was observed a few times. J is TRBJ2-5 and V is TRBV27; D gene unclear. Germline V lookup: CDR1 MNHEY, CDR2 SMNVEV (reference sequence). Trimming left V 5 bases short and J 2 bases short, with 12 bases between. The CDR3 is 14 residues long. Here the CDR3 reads CASSINGWQETQYF. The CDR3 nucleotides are TGTGCCAGCAGTATCAATGGGTGGCAAGAGACCCAGTACTTC.

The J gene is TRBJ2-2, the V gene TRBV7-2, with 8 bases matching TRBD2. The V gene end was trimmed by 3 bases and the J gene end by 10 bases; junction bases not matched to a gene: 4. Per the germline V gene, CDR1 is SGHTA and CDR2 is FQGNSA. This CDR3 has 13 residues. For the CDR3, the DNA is TGTGCCAGCAGCTTCCGCGGGAGGACGGAGCTGTTTTTT. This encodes CASSFRGRTELFF.

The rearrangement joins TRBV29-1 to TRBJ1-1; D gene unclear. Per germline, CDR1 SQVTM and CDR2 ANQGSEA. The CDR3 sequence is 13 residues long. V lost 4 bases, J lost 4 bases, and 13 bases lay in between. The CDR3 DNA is TGCAGCGTTGTTCCAGGATTTCTCACTGAAGCTTTCTTT. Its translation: CSVVPGFLTEAFF. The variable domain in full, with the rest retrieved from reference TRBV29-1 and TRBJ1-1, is SAVISQKPSRDICQRGTSLTIQCQVDSQVTMMFWYRQQPGQSLTLIATANQGSEATYESGFVIDKFPISRPNLTFSTLTVSNMSPEDSSIYLCSVVPGFLTEAFFGQGTRLTVV.

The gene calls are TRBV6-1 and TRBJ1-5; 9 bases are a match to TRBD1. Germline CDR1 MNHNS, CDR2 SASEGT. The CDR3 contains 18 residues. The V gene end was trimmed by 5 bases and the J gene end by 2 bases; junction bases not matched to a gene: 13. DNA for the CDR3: TGTGCCAGCAGTAAAGAACCGGGACAGGGATCTGGCAATCAGCCCCAGCATTTT. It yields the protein CASSKEPGQGSGNQPQHF.

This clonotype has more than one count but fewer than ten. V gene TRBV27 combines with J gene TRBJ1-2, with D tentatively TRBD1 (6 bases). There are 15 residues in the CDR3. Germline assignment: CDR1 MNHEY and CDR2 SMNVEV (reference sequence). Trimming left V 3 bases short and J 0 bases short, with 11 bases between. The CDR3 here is CASSFGGRANYGYTF. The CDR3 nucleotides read TGTGCCAGCAGTTTCGGGGGCCGAGCTAACTATGGCTACACCTTC.

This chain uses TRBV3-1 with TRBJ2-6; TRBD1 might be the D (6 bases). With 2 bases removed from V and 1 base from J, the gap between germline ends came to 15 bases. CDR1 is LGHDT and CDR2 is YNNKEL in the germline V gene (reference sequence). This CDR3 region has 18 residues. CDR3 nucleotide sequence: TGTGCCAGCAGCCAATCGAACAGGGCAATATCTGGGGCCAACGTCCTGACTTTC. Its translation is CASSQSNRAISGANVLTF.

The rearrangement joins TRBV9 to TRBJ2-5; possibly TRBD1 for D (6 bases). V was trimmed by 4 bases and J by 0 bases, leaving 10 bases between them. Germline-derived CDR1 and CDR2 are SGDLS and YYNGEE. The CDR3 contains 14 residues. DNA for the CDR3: TGTGCCAGCAGCTTAAGGGACAACCAAGAGACCCAGTACTTC. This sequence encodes CASSLRDNQETQYF.

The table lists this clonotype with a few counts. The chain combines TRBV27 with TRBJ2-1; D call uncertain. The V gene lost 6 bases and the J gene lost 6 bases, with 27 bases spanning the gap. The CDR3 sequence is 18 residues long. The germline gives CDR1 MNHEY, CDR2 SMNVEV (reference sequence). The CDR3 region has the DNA TGTGCCAGCAGGTCTTCGCTATCCGCACACCTCCTAGGCAATGAGCAGTTCTTC. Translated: CASRSSLSAHLLGNEQFF.

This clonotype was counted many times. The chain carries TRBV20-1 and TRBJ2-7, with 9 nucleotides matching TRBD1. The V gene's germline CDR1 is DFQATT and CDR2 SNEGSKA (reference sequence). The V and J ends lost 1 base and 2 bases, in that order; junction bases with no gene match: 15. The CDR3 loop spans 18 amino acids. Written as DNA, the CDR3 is TGCAGTGCTAGAGTCCAAGCCCCTAGACAGGGGGGCCCCTACGAGCAGTACTTC. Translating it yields CSARVQAPRQGGPYEQYF.

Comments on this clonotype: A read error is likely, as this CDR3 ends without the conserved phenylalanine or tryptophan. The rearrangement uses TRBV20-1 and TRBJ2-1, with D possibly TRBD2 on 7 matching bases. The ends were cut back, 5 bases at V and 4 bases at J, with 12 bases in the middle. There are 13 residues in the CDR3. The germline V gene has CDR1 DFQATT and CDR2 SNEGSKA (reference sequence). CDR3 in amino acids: CSAWRGGYNEQFL. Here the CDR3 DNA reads TGCAGTGCTTGGAGGGGGGGATACAATGAGCAGTTCTTA.

The CDR3 sequence: CASSPWTSGRDEQYF. The CDR3 nucleotides read TGCGCCAGCAGCCCATGGACTAGCGGGAGAGACGAGCAGTACTTC. The V gene is TRBV5-1, the J gene TRBJ2-7; TRBD2 matches 13 bases. The CDR3 sequence is 15 residues long. J lost 5 bases, V lost 4 bases, and 6 bases had no gene match. Per germline, CDR1 SGHRS and CDR2 YFSETQ.

DNA for the CDR3: TGTGCCAGCAGTAAAAGGACTGTTTATGGCTACACCTTC. This codes for CASSKRTVYGYTF. The chain recombines TRBV12-3 or TRBV12-4 with TRBJ1-2; D is uncertain. This CDR3 is 13 amino acids long. Trimming removed 5 bases at V and 5 bases at J, with 12 bases between.

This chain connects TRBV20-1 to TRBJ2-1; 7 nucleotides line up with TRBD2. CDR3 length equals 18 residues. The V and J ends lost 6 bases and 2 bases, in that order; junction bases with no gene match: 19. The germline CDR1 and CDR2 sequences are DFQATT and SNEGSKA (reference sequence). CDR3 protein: CSASDYKTGLVAYNEQFF. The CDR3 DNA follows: TGCAGTGCGAGTGACTATAAAACCGGACTAGTCGCCTACAATGAGCAGTTCTTC.

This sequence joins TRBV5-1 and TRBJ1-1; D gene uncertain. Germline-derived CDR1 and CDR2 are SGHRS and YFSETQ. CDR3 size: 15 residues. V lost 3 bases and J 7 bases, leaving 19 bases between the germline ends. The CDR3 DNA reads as TGCGCCAGCAGCTCCGCCTGGGGTAGACTAGATGAAGCTTTCTTT. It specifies CASSSAWGRLDEAFF.

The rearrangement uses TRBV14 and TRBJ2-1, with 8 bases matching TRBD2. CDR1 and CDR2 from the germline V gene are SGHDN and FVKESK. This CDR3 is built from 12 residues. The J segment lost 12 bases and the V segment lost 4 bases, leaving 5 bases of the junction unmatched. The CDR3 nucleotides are TGTGCCAGCAGCCCCCCCGCGGGGGGGCAGTTCTTC. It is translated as CASSPPAGGQFF. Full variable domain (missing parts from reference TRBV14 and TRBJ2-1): EAGVTQFPSHSVIEKGQTVTLRCDPISGHDNLYWYRRVMGKEIKFLLHFVKESKQDESGMPNNRFLAERTGGTYSTLKVQPAELEDSGVYFCASSPPAGGQFFGPGTRLTVL.

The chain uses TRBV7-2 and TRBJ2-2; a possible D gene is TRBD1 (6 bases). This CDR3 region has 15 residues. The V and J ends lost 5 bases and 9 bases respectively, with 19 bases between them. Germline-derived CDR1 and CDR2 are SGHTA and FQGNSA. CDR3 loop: CASSKNPDRPRELFF. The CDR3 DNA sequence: TGTGCCAGCAGCAAAAACCCCGACAGGCCCCGGGAGCTGTTTTTT.

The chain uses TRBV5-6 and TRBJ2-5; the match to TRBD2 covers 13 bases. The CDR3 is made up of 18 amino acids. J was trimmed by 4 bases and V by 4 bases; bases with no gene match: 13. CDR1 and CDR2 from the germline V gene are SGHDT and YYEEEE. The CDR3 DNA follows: TGTGCCAGCAGCCTCCGGACTAGCGGGAGCCTCGTCGGAGAGACCCAGTACTTC. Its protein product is CASSLRTSGSLVGETQYF.

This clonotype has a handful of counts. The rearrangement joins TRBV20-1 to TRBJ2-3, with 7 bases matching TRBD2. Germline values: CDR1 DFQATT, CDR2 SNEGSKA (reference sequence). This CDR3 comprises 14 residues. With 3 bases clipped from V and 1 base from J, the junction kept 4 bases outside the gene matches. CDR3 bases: TGCAGTGCTAGGACGGGGAGGGGCACAGATACGCAGTATTTT. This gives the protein CSARTGRGTDTQYF.